This TCR beta chain was obtained from a study of monozygotic twins with inflammatory bowel disease. The CDR3 is 13 amino acids. With respect to this clonotype: Antigen unknown.

TCRdb re-analyzed the 5' RACE reads; it lists each CDR3 protein once, without DNA. Listed are over 150,000 distinct CDR3 sequences; roughly 2.3% falls within the top ten. Study-wide results and limits: Immunosuppressive treatments differing between patients may have added repertoire variability.

The chain recombines TRBV12-3 or TRBV12-4 with TRBJ2-1; TCRdb picks TRBD1, but there is no DNA to check that call. This TCR derives from a human donor with ulcerative colitis or Crohn's disease, or a healthy co-twin of an affected twin (not recorded which). The sequenced material came from blood. The CDR3 sequence is CASRLAGANEQFF.